This TCR beta chain was profiled in a study of blood T cell repertoires in COVID-19. This clone was observed a single time. Clones were read by immunoSEQ multiplex PCR, and TCRdb kept only the in-frame ones, dropping some. The sample contains about 120,000 clones, approximately 85% of which appear only once. Losses at the gene ends were 0 bases for V and 9 bases for J; bases not matched to a gene: 3. CDR1 is MRHNA and CDR2 is SNTAGT in the germline V gene. This CDR3 comprises 15 residues. This clonotype was sampled from a woman aged 60-75 years with acute or convalescent COVID-19. Sequenced material: peripheral blood. V usage is TRBV6-4 and J usage is TRBJ1-6, with TRBD1 matching over 9 bases. The CDR3 DNA reads TGTGCCAGCAGTGACTCGGGGACAGGGCGTTCACCCCTCCACTTT. Its protein is CASSDSGTGRSPLHF.